This T cell receptor beta chain was sequenced for a study of cytomegalovirus exposure and HLA in healthy donors. General study results and limits: Most TCR sequences showed up rarely, but some public TCRs showed up in many donors.

The PCR made use of 60 Vbeta and 13 Jbeta primers. Only in-frame clones appear in the TCRdb table, and some are missing; sequencing was by immunoSEQ multiplex PCR. The table lists 190,000 or so clones, 80% of them singletons, with under 0.75% in the top ten. On this clone itself: The antigen is undetermined.

The V end was cut by 3 bases, the J end by 4 bases, with 7 bases between. Germline V CDR1 and CDR2: SNHLY, FYNNEI. This CDR3 is 13 amino acids long. The specimen was PBMCs. This sequence was found in a boy between 10 and 17 years old in good health and CMV-seronegative. The V gene is TRBV2, the J gene TRBJ1-5; D not resolved. The CDR3, as DNA: TGTGCCAGCAGTGATGAGGGAAATCAGCCCCAGCATTTT. Its translation: CASSDEGNQPQHF.